This T cell receptor beta chain was identified in a study of post-analysis software for immune sequencing data. Study results and limitations: Those with multiple sclerosis, the patient group, showed significantly lower normalized Chao1 diversity than controls. Co-batched samples clustered tightly together by F measure. Roughly five TRBV segments were significantly more frequent in patients than in controls. TRBV5-6, TRBV5-1 and TRBV20-1 were among these segments.

The CDR3 is made up of 16 amino acids. CDR1 MGHRA and CDR2 YSYEKL come from the germline V gene. Trimming shortened V by 0 bases and J by 4 bases, and 15 bases separated the two germline ends. Unique molecular identifiers tagged the TCR beta cDNA libraries. TCRdb passed the PCR reads through MiXCR, listing each CDR3 protein once. The data contain about 540,000 distinct CDR3 sequences, around a third of them singletons. This clonotype has a handful of counts. Its target is not known. V is TRBV4-1 and J is TRBJ1-2; D uncertain. Sequencing was performed on blood. This clonotype originated in a girl between 2 and 17 years old with multiple sclerosis. CDR3 in amino acids: CASSQDPSGGGYGYTF. Written as DNA, the CDR3 is TGCGCCAGCAGCCAAGATCCGAGCGGTGGTGGCTATGGCTACACCTTC.